The present TCR beta chain was sequenced within a study of T-cell memory formation after mild COVID-19. There are a few counts of this clonotype. As yet, its antigen is unknown. MiXCR, applied by TCRdb to the 5' RACE reads, yields one record per CDR3 protein. The sample lists roughly 400,000 distinct CDR3 sequences, roughly 15% occurring once. Trimming removed 2 bases from V and 6 bases from J; junction bases left unmatched: 8. This CDR3 is built from 16 residues. Germline lookup yields CDR1 SGHKS and CDR2 YYEKEE (reference sequence). Study outcomes and limitations: Whether day 37 second-wave clones are SARS-CoV-2-specific was not confirmed. There were some responding clones in pre-infection memory, which suggested that cross-reactive memory had joined. Contracting clones from day 15 to 85 showed balanced CD4/CD8; later expanders favored CD4+.

The chain is built from TRBV5-5 and TRBJ2-1; 10 nucleotides match TRBD2. The specimen was PBMCs or a T cell subset sorted from them (not recorded which). The clonotype comes from a man aged 18 to 29 who had mild COVID-19 (a few samples of this study predate the infection). Cell type and time point are not known. The CDR3 DNA sequence: TGTGCCAGCAGCTTCCTAACTAGCGGGGACCTCAATGAGCAGTTCTTC. Translated, it gives CASSFLTSGDLNEQFF.